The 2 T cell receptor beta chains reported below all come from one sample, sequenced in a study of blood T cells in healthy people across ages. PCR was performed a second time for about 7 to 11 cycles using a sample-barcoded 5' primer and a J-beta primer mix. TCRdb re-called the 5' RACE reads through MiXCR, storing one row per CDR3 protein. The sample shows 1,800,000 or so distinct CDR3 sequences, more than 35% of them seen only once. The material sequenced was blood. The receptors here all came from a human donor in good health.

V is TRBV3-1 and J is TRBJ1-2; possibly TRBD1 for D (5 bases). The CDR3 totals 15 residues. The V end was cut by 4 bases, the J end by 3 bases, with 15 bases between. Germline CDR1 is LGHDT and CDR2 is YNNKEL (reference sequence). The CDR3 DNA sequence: TGTGCCAGCAGCCCGACCTGGGACGGACACTATGGCTACACCTTC. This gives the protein CASSPTWDGHYGYTF. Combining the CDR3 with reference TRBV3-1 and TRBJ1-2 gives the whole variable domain DTAVSQTPKYLVTQMGNDKSIKCEQNLGHDTMYWYKQDSKKFLKIMFSYNNKELIINETVPNRFSPKSPDKAHLNLHINSLELGDSAVYFCASSPTWDGHYGYTFGSGTRLTVV.

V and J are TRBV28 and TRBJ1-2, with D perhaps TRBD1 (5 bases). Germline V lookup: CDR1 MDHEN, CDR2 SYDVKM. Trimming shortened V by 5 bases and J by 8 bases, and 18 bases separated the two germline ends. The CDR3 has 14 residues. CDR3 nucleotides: TGTGCCAGCAGTCCCGACAGTTTCCTCCGCGGCTACACCTTC. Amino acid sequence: CASSPDSFLRGYTF.